The 27 T cell receptor beta chains below come from one sample, sequenced in a study of shared clonotypes between healthy human individuals. TCRdb's copy holds only in-frame clones and misses some; the assay was immunoSEQ multiplex PCR. The data hold 850,000 to 1,200,000 clones, with around 76% observed a single time. The source material was memory CD4+ T cells sorted from blood. The subset here: CD45RA-negative fraction. These TCRs come from a man between 18 and 35 years old in good health.

The gene calls are TRBV5-1 and TRBJ1-2; TRBD1 matches at 7 bases. The junction had 6 bases not matched to a gene; V was cut back by 0 bases and J by 1 base. Germline V gene sequence: CDR1 SGHRS, CDR2 YFSETQ. This CDR3 has 16 residues. The CDR3 region has the DNA TGCGCCAGCAGCTTGGGGACAGGCCCTCTTAACTATGGCTACACCTTC. It translates to CASSLGTGPLNYGYTF. Full variable domain (rest looked up from reference TRBV5-1 and TRBJ1-2): KAGVTQTPRYLIKTRGQQVTLSCSPISGHRSVSWYQQTPGQGLQFLFEYFSETQRNKGNFPGRFSGRQFSNSRSEMNVSTLELGDSALYLCASSLGTGPLNYGYTFGSGTRLTVV.

The gene calls are TRBV10-2 and TRBJ2-1, with TRBD2 as a possible D gene (6 bases). CDR1 is WSHSY and CDR2 is SAAADI in the germline V gene. The length of the CDR3 is 16 residues. V shed 0 bases and J shed 6 bases, with 15 bases lying between them. CDR3: CASSESFAGFGNEQFF. For the CDR3, the DNA is TGCGCCAGCAGTGAGTCTTTCGCGGGATTCGGCAATGAGCAGTTCTTC.

The chain couples TRBV5-1 to TRBJ2-7; TRBD2 matches at 13 bases. This CDR3 is 15 amino acids long. The trim removed 4 bases at V and 5 bases at J, leaving 6 bases unmatched. The germline V gene encodes CDR1 SGHRS and CDR2 YFSETQ. The DNA for the CDR3 is TGCGCCAGCAGCCCTAGGACTAGCGGGAGTAACGAGCAGTACTTC. This sequence encodes CASSPRTSGSNEQYF.

This clone was observed once. The genes are TRBV7-2 and TRBJ2-1; the D gene is possibly TRBD1 (5 bases). The CDR3 runs 14 residues. V lost 3 bases, J lost 4 bases, and 10 bases lay in between. Looked up from germline, CDR1 is SGHTA and CDR2 is FQGNSA. DNA of the CDR3: TGTGCCAGCAGCTTTGCAGACAGTTACAATGAGCAGTTCTTC. Encoded protein: CASSFADSYNEQFF.

The V call is TRBV7-2, the J call TRBJ1-4; a weak D match, TRBD1 (5 bases). CDR3 length: 15 residues. Germline loops: CDR1 SGHTA, CDR2 FQGNSA. V was pared by 4 bases and J by 2 bases, with 11 bases between. The CDR3 is CASSSQRGTNEKLFF. In DNA, the CDR3 is TGTGCCAGCAGCTCACAAAGGGGCACTAATGAAAAACTGTTTTTT.

A few counts support this clone. The chain uses TRBV5-1 and TRBJ2-1, with TRBD2 matching over 7 bases. The junction had 8 bases not matched to a gene; V was cut back by 4 bases and J by 7 bases. The germline CDR1 and CDR2 sequences are SGHRS and YFSETQ. The CDR3 has 14 amino acids. The CDR3 coding sequence is TGCGCCAGCAGCCCGGGGGGAGTCCAGAATGAGCAGTTCTTC. This translates into CASSPGGVQNEQFF.

This clone was counted only a few times. This rearrangement joins TRBV28 to TRBJ1-4; D not certain. Between the trimmed V and J ends, which lost 7 bases and 0 bases, there was a span of 9 bases. The CDR3 length is 14 residues. Germline CDR1 is MDHEN and CDR2 is SYDVKM. This CDR3 reads CASTRTATNEKLFF. DNA of the CDR3: TGTGCCAGCACCCGGACGGCAACTAATGAAAAACTGTTTTTT.

The rearrangement joins TRBV28 to TRBJ2-7, with D perhaps TRBD1 or TRBD2 (5 bases each). V dropped 5 bases and J dropped 2 bases, with 13 bases sitting between them. This CDR3 spans 14 amino acids. The germline gives CDR1 MDHEN, CDR2 SYDVKM. CDR3 protein: CASSEGPDPYEQYF. CDR3 coding DNA: TGTGCCAGCAGTGAGGGGCCTGACCCCTACGAGCAGTACTTC.

This clone was recorded once. V usage is TRBV2 and J usage is TRBJ2-7, with D possibly matching TRBD2 (5 bases). The V end lost 7 bases, the J end lost 0 bases, and 16 bases lay between the germline ends. This CDR3 contains 15 residues. Germline V CDR1 and CDR2: SNHLY, FYNNEI. Here the CDR3 reads CASKRTGVHSYEQYF. The CDR3 DNA follows: TGTGCCAGCAAACGAACCGGGGTCCACTCCTACGAGCAGTACTTC.

The CDR3 is CASSSVDRDEKLFF. CDR3 DNA: TGTGCCAGCAGCTCCGTGGACAGGGACGAAAAACTGTTTTTT. The chain carries TRBV7-9 and TRBJ1-4, with 8 nucleotides matching TRBD1. Germline CDR1 and CDR2: SEHNR and FQNEAQ (reference sequence). The CDR3 spans 14 residues. The V and J ends lost 4 bases and 8 bases, in that order; junction bases with no gene match: 6.

This clone came up many times. The gene calls are TRBV10-1 and TRBJ2-3; D is perhaps TRBD1 (6 bases). Germline V gives CDR1 WNHNN, CDR2 SYGVQD (reference sequence). V shed 6 bases and J shed 2 bases, with 9 bases lying between them. The CDR3 has 13 amino acids. CDR3 region: CASSRGITDTQYF. CDR3 bases: TGCGCCAGCAGCAGGGGAATCACAGATACGCAGTATTTT.

The rearrangement joins TRBV5-4 to TRBJ1-4; 9 positions agree with TRBD1. Germline-derived CDR1 and CDR2 are SGHNT and YYREEE (reference sequence). V trimming: 4 bases; J trimming: 3 bases; junction bases outside the gene matches: 1. The length of the CDR3 is 14 residues. Written as DNA, the CDR3 is TGTGCCAGCAGCCGGACAGGGGCTAATGAAAAACTGTTTTTT. Amino acids: CASSRTGANEKLFF.

The rearrangement links TRBV5-1 to TRBJ1-6, with a tentative D call TRBD1 (5 bases). Trimming left V 0 bases short and J 9 bases short, with 13 bases between. The CDR3 loop spans 15 amino acids. Germline CDR1 SGHRS, CDR2 YFSETQ. CDR3 nucleotide sequence: TGCGCCAGCAGCTTGGGGCAGGGTAATAGTTCACCCCTCCACTTT. It specifies CASSLGQGNSSPLHF.

This sequence joins TRBV5-6 and TRBJ1-2; D ambiguous. The V gene's germline CDR1 is SGHDT and CDR2 YYEEEE. The CDR3 is 13 amino acids. V was clipped by 1 base and J by 4 bases, with 8 bases between them. The CDR3 region is CASSLQEAYGYTF. CDR3 DNA sequence: TGTGCCAGCAGCTTGCAGGAGGCCTATGGCTACACCTTC.

The chain links TRBV29-1 to TRBJ2-5, with 9 bases identical to TRBD2. V lost 5 bases and J lost 3; bases outside the gene matches: 4. Germline V CDR1 and CDR2: SQVTM, ANQGSEA. The CDR3 consists of 13 residues. Here the CDR3 DNA reads TGCAGCGTTACGGCGGGAGGGAAAGAGACCCAGTACTTC. Protein product: CSVTAGGKETQYF.

This clone was counted a single time. The chain uses TRBV11-2 and TRBJ1-1; 7 bases map to TRBD1. The junction had 10 bases not matched to a gene; V was cut back by 4 bases and J by 5 bases. From germline, CDR1 is SGHAT and CDR2 FQNNGV. This CDR3 is built from 15 residues. This CDR3 reads CASSYGGGAGTEAFF. The CDR3 DNA follows: TGTGCCAGCAGCTACGGAGGGGGCGCAGGAACTGAAGCTTTCTTT.

The chain combines TRBV30 with TRBJ1-2; 8 bases map to TRBD1. Germline-derived CDR1 and CDR2 are GTSNPN and SVGIG (reference sequence). With V trimmed by 0 bases and J by 4 bases, 4 bases remained unmatched. The CDR3 loop spans 14 amino acids. The CDR3 region is CAWSVGTGPYGYTF. As DNA, the CDR3 is TGTGCCTGGAGTGTCGGGACAGGCCCCTATGGCTACACCTTC.

The V and J genes are TRBV19 and TRBJ1-6, with D possibly matching TRBD1 (5 bases). V lost 2 bases and J lost 6, with 11 bases in between. CDR3 length: 15 residues. Germline V gene sequence: CDR1 LNHDA, CDR2 SQIVND (reference sequence). This chain's CDR3 is CASSITGHLNSPLHF. DNA for the CDR3: TGTGCCAGTAGTATAACCGGACACCTTAATTCACCCCTCCACTTT.

This clone came up a few times. V gene TRBV7-2 combines with J gene TRBJ2-3, with TRBD2 matching 7 bases. Germline V gives CDR1 SGHTA, CDR2 FQGNSA. This CDR3 is built from 16 residues. V shed 5 bases and J 2 bases; nucleotides not matched to a gene: 10. The chain's CDR3 is CASSPSSSGVTDTQYF. The DNA for the CDR3 is TGTGCCAGCAGCCCATCCTCCAGCGGGGTCACAGATACGCAGTATTTT.

The rearrangement links TRBV6-6 to TRBJ1-4, with unresolved D. The CDR3 has 12 amino acids. From germline, CDR1 is MNHNY and CDR2 SVGAGI (reference sequence). The V end was cut by 2 bases, the J end by 7 bases, with 5 bases between. CDR3 bases: TGTGCCAGCAGTTACACACGTGAAAAACTGTTTTTT. The encoded protein is CASSYTREKLFF.

Concerning this clone: The sample contains more than one DNA sequence encoding this CDR3. The chain joins TRBV5-1 to TRBJ2-7; a weak D match, TRBD2 (6 bases). Germline CDR1 reads SGHRS; CDR2 reads YFSETQ. Trimming stripped 4 bases from V and 4 bases from J, with 12 bases between. The CDR3 totals 13 residues. CDR3 bases: TGCGCCAGCAGCACGGACGGGACTTACGAGCAGTACTTC. Translating it yields CASSTDGTYEQYF.

The chain recombines TRBV2 with TRBJ2-7; a possible D gene is TRBD2 (5 bases). The germline V gene encodes CDR1 SNHLY and CDR2 FYNNEI. CDR3 length: 11 residues. Trimming took off 6 bases at V and 6 bases at J, with 9 bases between the two ends. CDR3 loop: CASSLAGEQYF. Here the CDR3 DNA reads TGTGCCAGCAGCCTAGCAGGCGAGCAGTACTTC. The variable domain in full, completed from reference TRBV2 and TRBJ2-7, reads EPEVTQTPSHQVTQMGQEVILRCVPISNHLYFYWYRQILGQKVEFLVSFYNNEISEKSEIFDDQFSVERPDGSNFTLKIRSTKLEDSAMYFCASSLAGEQYFGPGTRLTVT.

This chain links TRBV7-2 with TRBJ2-5, with 8 nucleotides matching TRBD2. CDR3 length: 15 amino acids. Germline V gene lookup returns CDR1 SGHTA and CDR2 FQGNSA. V shed 3 bases and J 5 bases; nucleotides not matched to a gene: 8. DNA for the CDR3: TGTGCCAGCAGCTTCGCAAGCGGGAGAGGGGAGACCCAGTACTTC. Amino acids: CASSFASGRGETQYF.

The rearrangement uses TRBV11-2 and TRBJ1-2, with a weak D call TRBD1 (5 bases). This CDR3 spans 15 amino acids. The germline V gene has CDR1 SGHAT and CDR2 FQNNGV. V was pared by 2 bases and J by 4 bases, with 14 bases between. The CDR3 nucleotides read TGTGCCAGCAGCTTAAATGCGCGCCAGGGCTATGGCTACACCTTC. Translated: CASSLNARQGYGYTF.

This chain links TRBV5-6 with TRBJ2-7; TRBD1 aligns across 9 bases. CDR3 length: 15 amino acids. V gave up 4 bases and J gave up 3 bases; unmatched junction bases: 8. Germline V gene sequence: CDR1 SGHDT, CDR2 YYEEEE. This CDR3 reads CASSATGTGNYEQYF. In nucleotides, the CDR3 is TGTGCCAGCAGCGCGACCGGGACAGGGAACTACGAGCAGTACTTC.

This clone was counted a single time. The J gene is TRBJ2-7, the V gene TRBV5-4, with 7 bases identical to TRBD1. Germline CDR1 reads SGHNT; CDR2 reads YYREEE (reference sequence). The CDR3 is 15 residues long. Trimming removed 0 bases from V and 2 bases from J; junction bases left unmatched: 5. CDR3 protein: CASSLEGGPTYEQYF. The CDR3 coding sequence is TGTGCCAGCAGCTTGGAAGGGGGCCCCACCTACGAGCAGTACTTC.

The chain recombines TRBV5-6 with TRBJ1-2; 9 positions agree with TRBD1. Unmatched junction bases numbered 3, after V lost 4 bases and J lost 2 bases. Germline V gives CDR1 SGHDT, CDR2 YYEEEE. The CDR3 covers 14 residues. This CDR3 reads CASSRTGANYGYTF. CDR3 nucleotides: TGTGCCAGCAGCCGGACAGGGGCCAACTATGGCTACACCTTC.